This T cell receptor beta chain appears in the sequencing data of a study of blood T cell repertoires in COVID-19. Whole-study context: Material from acute and convalescent COVID-19 was sourced from the United States, Italy and Spain. T cells, B-cell-depleted T cells, or PBMCs supplied cDNA or gDNA.

Trimming stripped 3 bases from V and 1 base from J, with 10 bases between. The CDR3 is made up of 14 amino acids. CDR1 is SGHKS, CDR2 YYEKEE, per germline (reference sequence). In the original processing: It was from reference gene primer amplification that nucleated cell counts were estimated. Libraries were prepared by immunoSEQ multiplex PCR; TCRdb keeps only in-frame clonotypes and omits some of them. That table furnishes V, J and clone size, whereas the DNA furnished D and trimming. Of 150,000 to 200,000 clones detected, over 75% appear once; the ten largest clones hold 2.5% to 3%. The source of this sequence is a woman over 75 with active or convalescent COVID-19. The sample was peripheral blood. The rearrangement joins TRBV5-5 to TRBJ1-1, with a possible D match to TRBD1 (5 bases). Here the CDR3 reads CASSSDTRNTEAFF. The CDR3 nucleotides read TGTGCCAGCAGCTCGGACACACGGAACACTGAAGCTTTCTTT. The entire variable domain, with the rest obtained from reference TRBV5-5 and TRBJ1-1, is as follows: DAGVTQSPTHLIKTRGQQVTLRCSPISGHKSVSWYQQVLGQGPQFIFQYYEKEERGRGNFPDRFSARQFPNYSSELNVNALLLGDSALYLCASSSDTRNTEAFFGQGTRLTVV.